A selection of T cell receptor beta chains follows, all from one sample in a study of CD8+CD57+ T cells in acquired aplastic anemia. Each CDR3 protein is one row after TCRdb ran MiXCR on the reads. The data hold approximately 260,000 distinct CDR3 sequences, with around 82% observed a single time. The sequenced sample consisted of sorted CD4+, CD8+, or CD8+CD57+ T cells (not recorded which) from PBMCs. Receptor source: a human donor with aplastic anemia. Each CDR3 is given with its conserved first and last residue. The D gene is left open where the match is weak. Not all rows give a size; the values are once, few, many and, for expanded clones, a class.

TRBV5-5	TRBJ2-3	NA	NA	TGTGCCAGCAGCTTTCATCCAGCAGATACGCAGTATTTT	CASSFHPADTQYF
TRBV7-8	TRBJ2-3	TRBD2	NA	TGTACCAGCAGCTTAGCGGGGGGTCACGTCCCGCGATCTTTT	CTSSLAGGHVPRSF
TRBV7-9	TRBJ2-7	NA	few	TGTGCCAGCAGCTCCACTCCAACATCCTACGAGCAGTACTTC	CASSSTPTSYEQYF
TRBV20-1	TRBJ2-1	NA	NA	TGCAGTGCTAGAGATGAGGTTACGGGACTGTCGAATGAGCAGTTCTTC	CSARDEVTGLSNEQFF
TRBV7-8	TRBJ2-2	TRBD1	NA	TGTGCCAGCAGCTCAGTAACAGGGGACACCGGGGAGCTGTTTTTT	CASSSVTGDTGELFF
TRBV7-8	TRBJ2-7	TRBD2	NA	TGTGCCACCAGCTTAGCGGGTAGCGCCGATACGCAGCATTACTTC	CATSLAGSADTQHYF
TRBV7-8	TRBJ2-3	TRBD2	NA	TGTGCCAGCAGCTTAGCGGGAGGGCCCGATACGCAGAAGCAGTATTTT	CASSLAGGPDTQKQYF
TRBV9	TRBJ1-2	NA	NA	TGTGCCAGCAGCGTAGTTGGGACAAACTATGGCTACACCTTC	CASSVVGTNYGYTF
TRBV7-9	TRBJ1-1	NA	NA	TGTGCCAGCAGCTCTGAATGGGGGGGGGGGACCGATGCTTTCTTT	CASSSEWGGGTDAFF
TRBV2	TRBJ1-1	TRBD1	NA	TGTGCCAGCAGCGTAGGGGGCCAAGTCACTGAGGATTTCTTT	CASSVGGQVTEDFF